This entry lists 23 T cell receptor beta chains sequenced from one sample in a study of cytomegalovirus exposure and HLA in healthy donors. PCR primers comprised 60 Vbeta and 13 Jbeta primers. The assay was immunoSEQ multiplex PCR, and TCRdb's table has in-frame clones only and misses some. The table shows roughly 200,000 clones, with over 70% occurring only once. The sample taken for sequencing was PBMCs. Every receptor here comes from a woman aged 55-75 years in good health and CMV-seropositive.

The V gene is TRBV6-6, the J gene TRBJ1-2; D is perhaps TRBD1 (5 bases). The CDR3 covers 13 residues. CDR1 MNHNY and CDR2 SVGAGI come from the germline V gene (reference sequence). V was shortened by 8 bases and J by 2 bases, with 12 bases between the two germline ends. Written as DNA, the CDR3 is TGTGCCAGCTATGCCCAGGGCAACTATGGCTACACCTTC. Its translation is CASYAQGNYGYTF.

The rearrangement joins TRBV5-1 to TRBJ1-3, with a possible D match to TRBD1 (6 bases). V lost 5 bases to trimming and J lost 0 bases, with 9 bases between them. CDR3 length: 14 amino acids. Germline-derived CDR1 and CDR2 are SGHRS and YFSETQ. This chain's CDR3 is CASRPDSSGNTIYF. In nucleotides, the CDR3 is TGCGCCAGCAGACCGGACAGCTCTGGAAACACCATATATTTT.

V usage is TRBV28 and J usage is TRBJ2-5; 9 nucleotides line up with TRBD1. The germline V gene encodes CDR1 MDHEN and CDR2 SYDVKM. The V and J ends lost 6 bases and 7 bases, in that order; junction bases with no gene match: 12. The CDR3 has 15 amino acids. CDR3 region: CASSATGGWYGTQYF. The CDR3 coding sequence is TGTGCCAGCAGCGCGACAGGGGGTTGGTACGGGACCCAGTACTTC.

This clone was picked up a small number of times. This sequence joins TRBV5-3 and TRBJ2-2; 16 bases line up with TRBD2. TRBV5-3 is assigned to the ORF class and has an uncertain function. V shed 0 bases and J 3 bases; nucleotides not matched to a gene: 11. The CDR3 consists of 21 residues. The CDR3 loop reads CARSLDHVGLAGGGHTGELFF. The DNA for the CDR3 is TGTGCCAGAAGCTTGGATCATGTGGGACTAGCGGGAGGGGGGCACACCGGGGAGCTGTTTTTT.

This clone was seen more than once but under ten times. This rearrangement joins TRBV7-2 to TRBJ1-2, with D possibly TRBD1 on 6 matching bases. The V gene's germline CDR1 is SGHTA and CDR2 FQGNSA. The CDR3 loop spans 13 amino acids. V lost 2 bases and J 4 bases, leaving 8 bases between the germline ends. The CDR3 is CASSLSGVYGYTF. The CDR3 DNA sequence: TGTGCCAGCAGCTTATCAGGGGTCTATGGCTACACCTTC. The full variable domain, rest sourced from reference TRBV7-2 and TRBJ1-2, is GAGVSQSPSNKVTEKGKDVELRCDPISGHTALYWYRQSLGQGLEFLIYFQGNSAPDKSGLPSDRFSAERTGGSVSTLTIQRTQQEDSAVYLCASSLSGVYGYTFGSGTRLTVV.

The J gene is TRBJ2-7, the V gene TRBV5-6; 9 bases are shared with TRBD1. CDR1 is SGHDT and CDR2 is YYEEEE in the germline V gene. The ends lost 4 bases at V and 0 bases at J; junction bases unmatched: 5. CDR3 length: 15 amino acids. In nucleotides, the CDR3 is TGTGCCAGCAGCAGGAGGACAGGGGACTCCTACGAGCAGTACTTC. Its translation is CASSRRTGDSYEQYF.

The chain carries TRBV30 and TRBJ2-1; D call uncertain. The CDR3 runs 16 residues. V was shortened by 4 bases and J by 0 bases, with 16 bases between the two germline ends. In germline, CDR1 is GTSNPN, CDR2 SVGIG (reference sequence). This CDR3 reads CAWNSKAQSSYNEQFF. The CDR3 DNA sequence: TGTGCCTGGAACTCAAAGGCACAGAGCTCCTACAATGAGCAGTTCTTC.

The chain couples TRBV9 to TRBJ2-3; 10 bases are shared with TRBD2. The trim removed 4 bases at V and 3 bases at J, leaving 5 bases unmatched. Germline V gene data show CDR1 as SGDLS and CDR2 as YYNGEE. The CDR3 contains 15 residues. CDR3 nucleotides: TGTGCCAGCAGCACGCTAGCGGGAGAAACAGATACGCAGTATTTT. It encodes CASSTLAGETDTQYF.

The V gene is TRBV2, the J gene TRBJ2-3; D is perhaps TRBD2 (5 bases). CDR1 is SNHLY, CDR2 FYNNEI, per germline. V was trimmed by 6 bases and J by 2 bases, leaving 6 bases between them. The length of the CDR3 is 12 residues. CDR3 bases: TGTGCCAGCAGCGGGAACACAGATACGCAGTATTTT. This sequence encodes CASSGNTDTQYF.

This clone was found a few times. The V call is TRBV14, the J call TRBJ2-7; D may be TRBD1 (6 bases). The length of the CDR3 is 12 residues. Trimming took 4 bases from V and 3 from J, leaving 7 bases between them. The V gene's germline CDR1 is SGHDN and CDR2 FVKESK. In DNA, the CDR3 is TGTGCCAGCAGCCGGGACATCTACGAGCAGTACTTC. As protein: CASSRDIYEQYF.

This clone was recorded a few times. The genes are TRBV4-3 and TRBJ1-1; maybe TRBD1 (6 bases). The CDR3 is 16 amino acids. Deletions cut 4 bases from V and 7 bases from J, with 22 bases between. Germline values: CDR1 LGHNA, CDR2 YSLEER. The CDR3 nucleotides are TGCGCCAGCAGCCTCCTCTTCCAGGGGTTCGAGGGTGAAGCTTTCTTT. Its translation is CASSLLFQGFEGEAFF.

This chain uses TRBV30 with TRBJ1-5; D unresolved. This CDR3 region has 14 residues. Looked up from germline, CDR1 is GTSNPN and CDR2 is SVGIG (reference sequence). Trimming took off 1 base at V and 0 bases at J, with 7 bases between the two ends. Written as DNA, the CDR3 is TGTGCCTGGAGTGGAGGTTATAGCAATCAGCCCCAGCATTTT. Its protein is CAWSGGYSNQPQHF.

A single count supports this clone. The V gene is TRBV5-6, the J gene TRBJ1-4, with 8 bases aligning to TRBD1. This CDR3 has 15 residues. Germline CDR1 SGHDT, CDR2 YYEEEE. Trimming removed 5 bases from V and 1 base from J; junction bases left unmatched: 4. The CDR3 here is CASSPTGGTNEKLFF. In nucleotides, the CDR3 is TGTGCCAGCAGTCCTACAGGGGGAACTAATGAAAAACTGTTTTTT.

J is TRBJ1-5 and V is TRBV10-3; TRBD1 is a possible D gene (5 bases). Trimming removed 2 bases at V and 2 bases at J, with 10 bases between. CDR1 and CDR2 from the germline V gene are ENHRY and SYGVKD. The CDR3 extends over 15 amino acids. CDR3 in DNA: TGTGCCATCAGTGAGGGGGGGGTTGGCAATCAGCCCCAGCATTTT. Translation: CAISEGGVGNQPQHF.

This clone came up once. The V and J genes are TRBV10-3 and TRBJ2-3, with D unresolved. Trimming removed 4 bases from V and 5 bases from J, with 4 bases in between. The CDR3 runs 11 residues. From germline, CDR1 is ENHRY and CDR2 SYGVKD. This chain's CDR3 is CAISAVDTQYF. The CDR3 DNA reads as TGTGCCATCAGTGCCGTAGATACGCAGTATTTT.

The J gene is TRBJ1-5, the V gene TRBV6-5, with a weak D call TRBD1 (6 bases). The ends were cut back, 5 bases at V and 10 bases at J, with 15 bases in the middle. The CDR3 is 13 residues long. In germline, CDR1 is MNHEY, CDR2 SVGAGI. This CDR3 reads CASSRGGSEPQHF. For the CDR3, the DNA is TGTGCCAGCAGTCGAGGGGGTTCCGAACCCCAGCATTTT.

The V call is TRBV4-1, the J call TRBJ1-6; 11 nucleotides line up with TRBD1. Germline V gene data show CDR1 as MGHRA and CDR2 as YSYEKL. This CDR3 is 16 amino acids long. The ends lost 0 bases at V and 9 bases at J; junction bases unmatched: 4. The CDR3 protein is CASSQEQDRGLSPLHF. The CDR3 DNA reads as TGCGCCAGCAGCCAAGAGCAGGACAGGGGGCTTTCACCCCTCCACTTT.

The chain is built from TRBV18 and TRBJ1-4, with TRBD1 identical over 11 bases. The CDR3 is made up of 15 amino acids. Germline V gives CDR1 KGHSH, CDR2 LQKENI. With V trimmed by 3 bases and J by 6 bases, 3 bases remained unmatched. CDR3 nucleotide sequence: TGTGCCAGCTCACCGCGGACAGGGGGCTATGAAAAACTGTTTTTT. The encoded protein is CASSPRTGGYEKLFF.

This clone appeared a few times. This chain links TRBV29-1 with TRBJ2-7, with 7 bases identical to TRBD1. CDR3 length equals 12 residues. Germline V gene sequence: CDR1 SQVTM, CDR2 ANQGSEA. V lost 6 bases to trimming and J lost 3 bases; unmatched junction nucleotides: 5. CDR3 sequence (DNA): TGCAGCGTCCGGACAGGAGTCTACGAGCAGTACTTC. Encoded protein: CSVRTGVYEQYF.

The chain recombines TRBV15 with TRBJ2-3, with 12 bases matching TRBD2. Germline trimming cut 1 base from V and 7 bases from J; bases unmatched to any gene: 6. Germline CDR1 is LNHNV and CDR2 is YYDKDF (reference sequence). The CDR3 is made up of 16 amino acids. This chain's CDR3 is CATSRVLAGGPYTQYF. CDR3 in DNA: TGTGCCACCAGCAGAGTTCTAGCGGGGGGGCCGTATACGCAGTATTTT.

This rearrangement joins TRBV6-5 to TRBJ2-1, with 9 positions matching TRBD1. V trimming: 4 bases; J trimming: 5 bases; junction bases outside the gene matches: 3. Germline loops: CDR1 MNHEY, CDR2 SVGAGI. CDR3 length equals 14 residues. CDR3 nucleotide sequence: TGTGCCAGCAGTTTGGGGGACAGGGACAATGAGCAGTTCTTC. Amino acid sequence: CASSLGDRDNEQFF.

The DNA for the CDR3 is TGTGCCAGCAGTCCCGGGACAGGGGCCCATGGCTACACCTTC. Its translation is CASSPGTGAHGYTF. V is TRBV28 and J is TRBJ1-2; TRBD1 matches at 10 bases. The ends lost 5 bases at V and 6 bases at J; junction bases unmatched: 6. The CDR3 length is 14 residues. Per germline, CDR1 MDHEN and CDR2 SYDVKM.

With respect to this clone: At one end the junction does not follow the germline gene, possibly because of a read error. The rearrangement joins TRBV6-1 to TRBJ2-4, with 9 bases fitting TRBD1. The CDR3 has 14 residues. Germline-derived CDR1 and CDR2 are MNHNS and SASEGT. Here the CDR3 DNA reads TGTGCCAGCAGTACAGGGGGCTCGGGAAACAGTCAGTACTTC. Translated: CASSTGGSGNSQYF.